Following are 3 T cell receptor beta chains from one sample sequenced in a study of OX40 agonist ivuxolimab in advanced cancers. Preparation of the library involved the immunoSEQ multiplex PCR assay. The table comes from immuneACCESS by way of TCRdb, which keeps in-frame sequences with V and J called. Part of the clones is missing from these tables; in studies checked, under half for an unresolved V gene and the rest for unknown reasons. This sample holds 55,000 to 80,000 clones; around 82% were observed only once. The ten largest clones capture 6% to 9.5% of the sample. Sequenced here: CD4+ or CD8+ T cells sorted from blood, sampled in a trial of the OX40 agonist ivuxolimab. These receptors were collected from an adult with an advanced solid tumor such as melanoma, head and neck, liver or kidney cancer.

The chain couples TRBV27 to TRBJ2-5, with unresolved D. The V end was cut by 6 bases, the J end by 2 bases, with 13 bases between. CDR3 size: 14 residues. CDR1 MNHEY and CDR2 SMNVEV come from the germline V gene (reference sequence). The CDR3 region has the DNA TGTGCCAGCAGCCCCTACGACGAGCAAGAGACCCAGTACTTC. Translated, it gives CASSPYDEQETQYF.

In DNA, the CDR3 is TGTGCCAGCAGCTTACAGGGACGCGAGCAGTACTTC. Translated: CASSLQGREQYF. The chain uses TRBV5-4 and TRBJ2-7; perhaps TRBD1 as D (6 bases). The germline V gene has CDR1 SGHNT and CDR2 YYREEE (reference sequence). CDR3 size: 12 residues. V was cut by 2 bases and J by 6 bases, with 9 bases left in between.

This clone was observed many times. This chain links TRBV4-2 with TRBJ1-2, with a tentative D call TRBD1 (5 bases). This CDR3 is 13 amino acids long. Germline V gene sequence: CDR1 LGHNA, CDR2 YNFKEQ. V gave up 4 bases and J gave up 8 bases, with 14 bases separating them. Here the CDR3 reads CASSPGTPPGYTF. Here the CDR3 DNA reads TGTGCCAGCAGCCCGGGGACTCCGCCGGGCTACACCTTC.